In this sample, the clone carrying this T cell receptor beta chain turned up a few times. This record comes from a study of identical twins. The CDR3 loop spans 12 amino acids. V lost 2 bases, J lost 13 bases, and 9 bases lay in between. The V gene's germline CDR1 is SGHAT and CDR2 FQNNGV. From the 5' RACE reads, TCRdb called clonotypes with MiXCR, one entry per CDR3 protein. This table has some 1,700,000 distinct CDR3 sequences, about 30% appearing once. The chain couples TRBV11-2 to TRBJ2-6; TRBD2 might be the D (6 bases). The sequenced material came from cord blood. The TCR originated in a newborn girl in good health. In nucleotides, the CDR3 is TGTGCCAGCAGCTTATGGGAGGCAGTCCTGACTTTC. Translated: CASSLWEAVLTF.